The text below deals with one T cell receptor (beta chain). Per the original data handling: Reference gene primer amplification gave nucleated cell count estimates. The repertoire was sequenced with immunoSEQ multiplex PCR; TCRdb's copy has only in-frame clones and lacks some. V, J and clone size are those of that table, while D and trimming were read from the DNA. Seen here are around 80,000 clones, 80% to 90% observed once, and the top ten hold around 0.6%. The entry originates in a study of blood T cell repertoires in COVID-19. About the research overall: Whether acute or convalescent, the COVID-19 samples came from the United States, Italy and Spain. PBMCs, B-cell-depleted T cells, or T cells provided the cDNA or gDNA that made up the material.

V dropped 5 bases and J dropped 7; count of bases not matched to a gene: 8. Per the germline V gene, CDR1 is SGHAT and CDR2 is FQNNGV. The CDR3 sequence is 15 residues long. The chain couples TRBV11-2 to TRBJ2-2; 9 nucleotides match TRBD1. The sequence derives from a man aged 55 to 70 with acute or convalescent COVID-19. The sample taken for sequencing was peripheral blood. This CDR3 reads CASSRPGTGNGELFF. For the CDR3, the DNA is TGTGCCAGCAGCCGTCCCGGGACAGGGAACGGGGAGCTGTTTTTT. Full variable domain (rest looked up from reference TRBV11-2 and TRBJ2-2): EAGVAQSPRYKIIEKRQSVAFWCNPISGHATLYWYQQILGQGPKLLIQFQNNGVVDDSQLPKDRFSAERLKGVDSTLKIQPAKLEDSAVYLCASSRPGTGNGELFFGEGSRLTVL.